This TCR beta chain was recovered during a study of T cell repertoires in cytomegalovirus infection. TCRdb analysed the reads with MiXCR anew, one entry per CDR3 protein. Of over 100,000 distinct CDR3 sequences in the sample, 10% were seen once. As for this clonotype: Antigen unknown.

Study-level results: HLA-C-restricted TCR beta clonotypes specific for CMV led the ex vivo response. CMV carriers having the relevant HLA were flagged by cumulative public TCR beta family frequency.

The sequencing input was PBMCs, sequenced either directly or after in vitro stimulation (not recorded which). The clonotype was recovered from a human donor in good health (CMV status not recorded). Some clones in this sample may be carry-over from other donors' samples.

CDR3 coding DNA: TGCGCCAGCAGCCATGCCCGGCAGGGCGACACCGGGGAGCTGTTTTTT. Residues: CASSHARQGDTGELFF. The V and J genes are TRBV5-1 and TRBJ2-2, with D maybe TRBD1 (5 bases). The CDR3 covers 16 residues. From germline, CDR1 is SGHRS and CDR2 YFSETQ. Trimming stripped 4 bases from V and 3 bases from J, with 16 bases between.